The 28 T cell receptor beta chains below come from one sample, sequenced in a study of blood T cell repertoires in COVID-19. Generated by immunoSEQ multiplex PCR, the TCRdb table keeps only in-frame clones and is missing some. The table includes hundreds of thousands of clones, about 90% detected once. The sample taken for sequencing was peripheral blood. The receptors were sampled from a man between 60 and 75 years old who had recovered from COVID-19.

The V and J genes are TRBV14 and TRBJ2-5, with a weak D call TRBD1 (6 bases). The germline V and J ends were trimmed by 3 bases and 4 bases, with 18 bases remaining between them. This CDR3 region has 16 residues. Germline assignment: CDR1 SGHDN and CDR2 FVKESK. For the CDR3, the DNA is TGTGCCAGCAGCCATCGTAGGCAGGGGTCTGTAGAGACCCAGTACTTC. This encodes CASSHRRQGSVETQYF.

This clone appeared once. V is TRBV15 and J is TRBJ2-3; TRBD2 aligns across 13 bases. The germline CDR1 and CDR2 sequences are LNHNV and YYDKDF (reference sequence). This CDR3 is 15 amino acids long. Losses at the gene ends were 5 bases for V and 8 bases for J; bases not matched to a gene: 7. DNA for the CDR3: TGTGCCACCAGCCGGGGACTAGCGGGGTTGGTTACGCAGTATTTT. Protein sequence: CATSRGLAGLVTQYF.

The V and J genes are TRBV10-3 and TRBJ2-1, with 9 bases matching TRBD2. V shed 4 bases, J shed 6 bases, and the junction held 7 bases outside the gene matches. Germline CDR1 ENHRY, CDR2 SYGVKD. The CDR3 is 15 amino acids. The CDR3 is CAISGLAESINEQFF. Here the CDR3 DNA reads TGTGCCATCAGTGGACTAGCGGAGTCCATCAATGAGCAGTTCTTC.

This chain joins TRBV4-2 and TRBJ2-3, with 7 bases lining up with TRBD2. This CDR3 is 16 amino acids long. V lost 0 bases and J lost 2; bases outside the gene matches: 5. Germline V gene data show CDR1 as LGHNA and CDR2 as YNFKEQ. The CDR3 DNA is TGTGCCAGCAGCCAAGAAAAAGCGGGGTTCACAGATACGCAGTATTTT. Amino acid sequence: CASSQEKAGFTDTQYF.

This chain links TRBV12-5 with TRBJ2-3; perhaps TRBD2 as D (6 bases). The germline CDR1 and CDR2 sequences are LGHNT and FRNRAP. Trimming stripped 6 bases from V and 2 bases from J, with 18 bases between. The length of the CDR3 is 16 residues. Here the CDR3 reads CASGMGYGRDTDTQYF. DNA for the CDR3: TGTGCTAGTGGGATGGGCTACGGGCGGGACACAGATACGCAGTATTTT.

This chain links TRBV9 with TRBJ2-7; D gene ambiguous. V was pared by 0 bases and J by 4 bases, with 8 bases between. The CDR3 spans 13 residues. Germline CDR1 and CDR2: SGDLS and YYNGEE. The CDR3 reads CASSVAPGYEQYF. In nucleotides, the CDR3 is TGTGCCAGCAGCGTAGCGCCAGGATACGAGCAGTACTTC.

J is TRBJ2-7 and V is TRBV5-1; D remains ambiguous. The CDR3 spans 14 residues. Between the trimmed V and J ends, which lost 0 bases and 0 bases, there was a span of 7 bases. Germline V gene lookup returns CDR1 SGHRS and CDR2 YFSETQ. CDR3 region: CASSLEPNSYEQYV. CDR3 nucleotides: TGCGCCAGCAGCTTGGAGCCGAACTCCTACGAGCAGTACGTC.

V usage is TRBV5-1 and J usage is TRBJ2-7; possibly TRBD1 for D (6 bases). Germline CDR1 and CDR2: SGHRS and YFSETQ. The CDR3 contains 15 residues. Trimming took off 0 bases at V and 2 bases at J, with 12 bases between the two ends. CDR3 sequence (DNA): TGCGCCAGCAGCTTGGTTAGGACAGAAGCCTACGAGCAGTACTTC. It translates to CASSLVRTEAYEQYF.

The rearrangement uses TRBV6-5 and TRBJ2-3; 7 bases map to TRBD1. Trimming took 5 bases from V and 7 from J; bases not matched to a gene: 6. The CDR3 sequence is 13 residues long. CDR1 and CDR2 (germline): MNHEY, SVGAGI. CDR3 DNA sequence: TGTGCCAGCAGTCCACGCAGGGGGTATACGCAGTATTTT. Translating gives CASSPRRGYTQYF.

This rearrangement joins TRBV24-1 to TRBJ2-1; no clear D. CDR3 length equals 14 residues. Germline CDR1 KGHDR, CDR2 SFDVKD. V lost 1 base, J lost 3 bases, and 6 bases lay in between. CDR3 region: CATSDLTSYNEQFF. In DNA, the CDR3 is TGTGCCACCAGTGATTTAACCAGCTACAATGAGCAGTTCTTC.

This clone has just one count. The genes are TRBV30 and TRBJ1-2; 7 bases are shared with TRBD1. V trimming: 1 base; J trimming: 4 bases; junction bases outside the gene matches: 12. The germline V gene encodes CDR1 GTSNPN and CDR2 SVGIG (reference sequence). This CDR3 has 16 residues. DNA of the CDR3: TGTGCCTGGAGTGCAAACAGGGGTGAGAGTGGCTATGGCTACACCTTC. It encodes CAWSANRGESGYGYTF.

The chain employs TRBV11-2 and TRBJ2-7; D perhaps matches TRBD2 (5 bases). Germline CDR1 is SGHAT and CDR2 is FQNNGV. V dropped 5 bases and J dropped 0 bases, with 17 bases sitting between them. The CDR3 is 16 amino acids. DNA of the CDR3: TGTGCCAGCAGCCAGGACTCAGGCTCCTACTCCTACGAGCAGTACTTC. It yields the protein CASSQDSGSYSYEQYF.

V gene TRBV5-1 combines with J gene TRBJ2-3, with D perhaps TRBD2 (6 bases). The CDR3 has 16 amino acids. V was trimmed by 4 bases and J by 2 bases, leaving 17 bases between them. CDR1 and CDR2 from the germline V gene are SGHRS and YFSETQ. The CDR3 DNA reads TGCGCCAGCAGCCGATATGGGACTCTACACACAGATACGCAGTATTTT. This translates into CASSRYGTLHTDTQYF.

The chain links TRBV9 to TRBJ1-2, with D possibly TRBD1 on 6 matching bases. Germline V gene data show CDR1 as SGDLS and CDR2 as YYNGEE. This CDR3 is built from 16 residues. Trimming took 0 bases from V and 1 from J, leaving 13 bases between them. CDR3 nucleotide sequence: TGTGCCAGCAGCGTAGGTATGGGGGCGAATAACTATGGCTACACCTTC. It codes for CASSVGMGANNYGYTF.

Here the CDR3 DNA reads TGTGCCAGCAGCCACGGGACACCTCTGGGGGACACTGAAGCTTTCTTT. Residues: CASSHGTPLGDTEAFF. V and J are TRBV3-1 (or the pseudogene TRBV3-2) and TRBJ1-1; D might be TRBD1 (6 bases). Trimming left V 3 bases short and J 3 bases short, with 17 bases between. The germline CDR1 and CDR2 sequences are LGHDT and YNNKEL (reference sequence). This CDR3 has 16 amino acids.

J is TRBJ2-1 and V is TRBV6-1; 13 bases agree with TRBD2. The J segment lost 0 bases and the V segment lost 4 bases, leaving 12 bases of the junction unmatched. Germline V gives CDR1 MNHNS, CDR2 SASEGT. The CDR3 loop spans 20 amino acids. The CDR3 loop is CASSATPGLAGISSYNEQFF. As DNA, the CDR3 is TGTGCCAGCAGTGCGACCCCGGGACTAGCGGGGATAAGCTCCTACAATGAGCAGTTCTTC.

The V and J genes are TRBV3-1 (or the pseudogene TRBV3-2) and TRBJ2-3; the match to TRBD2 covers 11 bases. The germline CDR1 and CDR2 sequences are LGHDT and YNNKEL (reference sequence). Trimming removed 0 bases from V and 5 bases from J; junction bases left unmatched: 4. The CDR3 extends over 16 amino acids. In nucleotides, the CDR3 is TGTGCCAGCAGCCAAGAAGGGCTAGCGGGGGGAGATACGCAGTATTTT. Translation: CASSQEGLAGGDTQYF.

This clone turned up a few times. The chain uses TRBV13 and TRBJ2-7, with 7 bases identical to TRBD2. CDR1 and CDR2 from the germline V gene are PRHDT and FYEKMQ (reference sequence). The CDR3 contains 14 residues. Losses at the gene ends were 0 bases for V and 2 bases for J; bases not matched to a gene: 1. CDR3 DNA: TGTGCCAGCAGCTTAGGGACTAGCACCTACGAGCAGTACGTC. Its protein product is CASSLGTSTYEQYV.

This chain joins TRBV27 and TRBJ1-4, with D unresolved. Trimming left V 7 bases short and J 6 bases short, with 6 bases between. Germline values: CDR1 MNHEY, CDR2 SMNVEV (reference sequence). This CDR3 has 11 residues. This CDR3 reads CASITDEKLFF. DNA of the CDR3: TGTGCCAGCATCACAGATGAAAAACTGTTTTTT. Combining the CDR3 with reference TRBV27 and TRBJ1-4 gives the whole variable domain EAQVTQNPRYLITVTGKKLTVTCSQNMNHEYMSWYRQDPGLGLRQIYYSMNVEVTDKGDVPEGYKVSRKEKRNFPLILESPSPNQTSLYFCASITDEKLFFGSGTQLSVL.

The chain is built from TRBV6-1 and TRBJ2-7; a weak D match, TRBD2 (5 bases). Per the germline V gene, CDR1 is MNHNS and CDR2 is SASEGT. V was pared by 2 bases and J by 3 bases, with 8 bases between. The CDR3 is 13 residues long. CDR3 coding DNA: TGTGCCAGCAGTGAACGGACTCACTACGAGCAGTACGTC. This gives the protein CASSERTHYEQYV.

This chain uses TRBV12-5 with TRBJ2-1; D not resolved. V lost 1 base to trimming and J lost 10 bases, with 11 bases between them. The CDR3 sequence is 13 residues long. CDR1 and CDR2 (germline): LGHNT, FRNRAP. This chain's CDR3 is CASGLGDGREQFF. The CDR3 DNA reads TGTGCTAGTGGTTTGGGCGACGGCAGGGAGCAGTTCTTC.

This clone occurred a few times. The chain uses TRBV18 and TRBJ2-1; 8 bases fit TRBD1. The CDR3 sequence is 16 residues long. Germline CDR1 KGHSH, CDR2 LQKENI. Trimming took 3 bases from V and 2 from J; bases not matched to a gene: 6. CDR3 coding DNA: TGTGCCAGCTCACCCGTAGGACAGGGCGCCTACAATGAGCAGTTCTTC. Amino acids: CASSPVGQGAYNEQFF.

The gene calls are TRBV6-6 and TRBJ1-6; TRBD1 matches at 8 bases. V shed 2 bases and J 7 bases; nucleotides not matched to a gene: 1. Germline loops: CDR1 MNHNY, CDR2 SVGAGI (reference sequence). The CDR3 is 14 residues long. CDR3: CASSYAGGNSPLHF. The DNA of the CDR3 is TGTGCCAGCAGTTACGCAGGGGGCAATTCACCCCTCCACTTT.

The V and J genes are TRBV3-1 (or the pseudogene TRBV3-2) and TRBJ2-4; 9 bases align to TRBD1. With 3 bases clipped from V and 9 bases from J, the junction kept 6 bases outside the gene matches. This CDR3 is 14 amino acids long. Germline V gene lookup returns CDR1 LGHDT and CDR2 YNNKEL (reference sequence). The DNA of the CDR3 is TGTGCCAGCAGCCACGGGGGACAGGGCGGCATTCAGTACTTC. Residues: CASSHGGQGGIQYF.

This clone was observed once. The J gene is TRBJ2-1, the V gene TRBV3-1 (or the pseudogene TRBV3-2); 8 bases are shared with TRBD1. The V gene's germline CDR1 is LGHDT and CDR2 YNNKEL (reference sequence). There are 14 residues in the CDR3. J was trimmed by 5 bases and V by 4 bases; bases with no gene match: 4. DNA for the CDR3: TGTGCCAGCAGCCCCCGACAGGGGAACAATGAGCAGTTCTTC. Protein: CASSPRQGNNEQFF.

The chain has TRBV15 and TRBJ1-2; TRBD1 matches at 12 bases. The CDR3 is 16 amino acids. Germline V gene data show CDR1 as LNHNV and CDR2 as YYDKDF (reference sequence). Trimming removed 5 bases from V and 7 bases from J; junction bases left unmatched: 11. The DNA of the CDR3 is TGTGCCACCAGCTTCCTCGGGGGACAGGGGGCTGGTGGCTACACCTTC. It codes for CATSFLGGQGAGGYTF.

Only one count was recorded for this clone. The CDR3 loop reads CASSQAKAGVVLNEQFF. The CDR3 nucleotides read TGCGCCAGCAGCCAAGCGAAAGCGGGGGTGGTTTTAAATGAGCAGTTCTTC. This sequence joins TRBV4-1 and TRBJ2-1; TRBD2 aligns across 8 bases. Germline CDR1 reads MGHRA; CDR2 reads YSYEKL. Trimming cost V 1 base and J 7 bases; bases outside gene matches: 12. The CDR3 runs to 17 residues.

This chain connects TRBV6-1 to TRBJ2-3; TRBD2 agrees at 7 bases. V lost 1 base to trimming and J lost 6 bases; unmatched junction nucleotides: 13. CDR1 and CDR2 (germline): MNHNS, SASEGT. The CDR3 covers 17 residues. The CDR3 region has the DNA TGTGCCAGCAGTGAAGAATGGACTAGGGGTCTAAGGGATACGCAGTATTTT. This translates into CASSEEWTRGLRDTQYF.